Below, one TCR beta chain is given with its context. Antigen specificity is unknown. The sample is drawn from a study of blood T cells in healthy people across ages. Primers used in a second PCR of about 6 to 11 cycles were a sample-barcoded 5' primer and a J-beta primer mix. TCRdb processed the 5' RACE reads anew with MiXCR; each CDR3 protein has one entry. The sample consists of about 780,000 distinct CDR3 sequences, 35% to 50% of them appearing once. Healthy Caucasian individuals from Russia aged about 6 to 95 served as donors. Each donor's blood draw was 7.5 to 10 milliliters of peripheral blood. Trimming shortened V by 6 bases and J by 3 bases, and 19 bases separated the two germline ends. The CDR3 sequence is 15 residues long. CDR1 is SGHRS and CDR2 is YFSETQ in the germline V gene. Study conclusions and caveats: Roughly linearly, TCR beta diversity per million T cells fell as age increased.

The sample taken for sequencing was blood. The chain employs TRBV5-1 and TRBJ2-7; possibly TRBD2 for D (7 bases). This sequence originates from an elderly man in good health. CDR3 DNA sequence: TGCGCCAGCAACCCCAGGGGTAGCGGGCACTACGAGCAGTACTTC. It is translated as CASNPRGSGHYEQYF.